These 7 T cell receptor beta chains share one sample of origin, sequenced in a study of identical twins (dated by TCRdb to the mid-2010s). Library generation was performed with 5' RACE. The instrument given in TCRdb is Illumina HiSeq 2000. Clones were called with MiXCR by TCRdb after fastp trimmed the public reads at Q25, and only in-frame beta chains were retained. One record per CDR3 amino acid sequence lists the most common genes and DNA. This sample has about 490,000 distinct CDR3 sequences in its table, and 13% to 15% of those were observed once. 0.44% of the sample rests with the top ten. These data also featured in a second study, about yellow fever vaccine responses in identical twins.

Material: CD4+ T cells sorted from blood. Receptor source: a woman aged 18-29 years in good health.

The J gene is TRBJ2-1, the V gene TRBV20-1; 8 bases align to TRBD2. This CDR3 spans 13 amino acids. V dropped 0 bases and J dropped 8; count of bases not matched to a gene: 3. Germline V gene sequence: CDR1 DFQATT, CDR2 SNEGSKA (reference sequence). CDR3 in DNA: TGCAGTGCTAGAGACGGGGGGGCACATGAGCAGTTCTTC. Residues: CSARDGGAHEQFF.

This chain joins TRBV6-1 and TRBJ2-3; 8 bases are a match to TRBD2. The CDR3 consists of 16 residues. The germline gives CDR1 MNHNS, CDR2 SASEGT. The V segment lost 5 bases and the J segment 2 bases; nucleotides outside the gene matches: 9. In nucleotides, the CDR3 is TGTGCCAGCAGTCAACTGACTAGCGCCTCCACAGATACGCAGTATTTT. As protein: CASSQLTSASTDTQYF.

This chain uses TRBV28 with TRBJ1-5; D unclear. This CDR3 has 13 residues. V lost 4 bases to trimming and J lost 2 bases, with 6 bases between them. Germline assignment: CDR1 MDHEN and CDR2 SYDVKM. Here the CDR3 reads CASSWRGNQPQHF. The CDR3 nucleotides are TGTGCCAGCAGTTGGAGGGGCAATCAGCCCCAGCATTTT.

V usage is TRBV6-1 and J usage is TRBJ2-3, with 10 bases lining up with TRBD2. The V and J ends lost 7 bases and 1 base, in that order; junction bases with no gene match: 5. This CDR3 region has 15 residues. The V gene's germline CDR1 is MNHNS and CDR2 SASEGT. The CDR3 nucleotides read TGTGCCAGCAACCCTGGACTAGCGGGCACAGATACGCAGTATTTT. Residues: CASNPGLAGTDTQYF.

This chain links TRBV5-1 with TRBJ2-3; D gene uncertain. This CDR3 has 14 amino acids. V lost 0 bases, J lost 2 bases, and 7 bases lay in between. Germline V gene data show CDR1 as SGHRS and CDR2 as YFSETQ. The chain's CDR3 is CASSLELPTDTQYF. The CDR3 DNA follows: TGCGCCAGCAGCTTGGAGTTACCCACAGATACGCAGTATTTT. Based on the CDR3 plus reference TRBV5-1 and TRBJ2-3, the full variable domain is KAGVTQTPRYLIKTRGQQVTLSCSPISGHRSVSWYQQTPGQGLQFLFEYFSETQRNKGNFPGRFSGRQFSNSRSEMNVSTLELGDSALYLCASSLELPTDTQYFGPGTRLTVL.

The chain is built from TRBV28 and TRBJ2-7; TRBD2 matches at 16 bases. Trimming at V came to 5 bases and at J to 7 bases, leaving 8 bases not matched to a gene. The CDR3 has 16 amino acids. Germline assignment: CDR1 MDHEN and CDR2 SYDVKM. CDR3 sequence (DNA): TGTGCCAGCAGTGCCTCGGGACTAGCGGGGGGGAGTGAGCAGTACGTC. This sequence encodes CASSASGLAGGSEQYV.

This clonotype was observed a few times. This sequence joins TRBV24-1 and TRBJ2-2; tentative D call: TRBD2 (6 bases). Trimming removed 8 bases from V and 0 bases from J, with 12 bases in between. This CDR3 is built from 15 residues. CDR1 and CDR2 from the germline V gene are KGHDR and SFDVKD. CDR3 amino acids: CATTGDSSNTGELFF. In DNA form, the CDR3 reads TGTGCCACCACCGGGGACTCATCGAACACCGGGGAGCTGTTTTTT.